The 20 T cell receptor beta chains below come from one sample, sequenced in a study of blood T cell repertoires in COVID-19. Libraries were prepared by immunoSEQ multiplex PCR; TCRdb keeps only in-frame clonotypes and omits some of them. The sample carries tens of thousands of clones, approximately 90% recorded once. Sequencing input: peripheral blood. These receptors originate from a male donor with acute or convalescent COVID-19.

The chain uses TRBV19 and TRBJ2-5; D possibly corresponds to TRBD2 (5 bases). Trimming cost V 5 bases and J 4 bases, with 11 bases left between them. The germline CDR1 and CDR2 sequences are LNHDA and SQIVND (reference sequence). The CDR3 runs to 13 residues. The CDR3 coding sequence is TGTGCCAGTAGTGGGCGGGTTCTAGAGACCCAGTACTTC. This codes for CASSGRVLETQYF.

In DNA, the CDR3 is TGTGCCAGCAGCCTCGCGGGGGGGGACTACGAGCAGTACTTC. Amino acid sequence: CASSLAGGDYEQYF. This rearrangement joins TRBV3-1 (or the pseudogene TRBV3-2) to TRBJ2-7, with TRBD2 matching 9 bases. J lost 3 bases, V lost 4 bases, and 4 bases had no gene match. The CDR3 sequence is 14 residues long. CDR1 and CDR2 from the germline V gene are LGHDT and YNNKEL (reference sequence).

Points on this clone: The junction and the germline gene differ at one end; a read error may be behind it. This rearrangement joins TRBV7-2 to TRBJ1-1, with a possible D match to TRBD1 (5 bases). From germline, CDR1 is SGHTA and CDR2 FQGNSA. The CDR3 covers 16 residues. The CDR3: CASTLRWAGFNTEAFF. The CDR3 nucleotides read TGTGCCAGCACCTTAAGGTGGGCAGGGTTTAACACTGAAGCTTTCTTT.

The V and J genes are TRBV18 and TRBJ1-4; a possible D gene is TRBD1 (6 bases). V shed 2 bases and J shed 2 bases, with 6 bases lying between them. CDR3 length: 14 amino acids. The V gene's germline CDR1 is KGHSH and CDR2 LQKENI. The CDR3 DNA sequence: TGTGCCAGCTCACCAAGGGGGACTAATGAAAAACTGTTTTTT. Translation: CASSPRGTNEKLFF.

The sample holds a few counts of this clone. The chain carries TRBV27 and TRBJ1-1; the D gene is possibly TRBD1 (5 bases). The germline gives CDR1 MNHEY, CDR2 SMNVEV (reference sequence). Trimming shortened V by 5 bases and J by 4 bases, and 17 bases separated the two germline ends. The CDR3 length is 15 residues. The CDR3 coding sequence is TGTGCCAGCAGTCTCCGGGGGGGAGGCCTCACTGAAGCTTTCTTT. Protein sequence: CASSLRGGGLTEAFF.

J is TRBJ2-7 and V is TRBV29-1; D ambiguous. V lost 6 bases and J lost 1, with 10 bases in between. This CDR3 is built from 12 residues. The germline CDR1 and CDR2 sequences are SQVTM and ANQGSEA. CDR3 sequence: CSVRHESYEQYF. CDR3 sequence (DNA): TGCAGCGTCAGACACGAGTCCTACGAGCAGTACTTC.

The V gene is TRBV18, the J gene TRBJ1-1; 7 bases match TRBD1. The CDR3 covers 17 residues. Germline-derived CDR1 and CDR2 are KGHSH and LQKENI. With 5 bases clipped from V and 0 bases from J, the junction kept 12 bases outside the gene matches. The CDR3 is CASSARTGNSLNTEAFF. CDR3 bases: TGTGCCAGCTCAGCCAGGACAGGTAACTCCTTGAACACTGAAGCTTTCTTT.

The chain links TRBV6-5 to TRBJ1-1; 9 nucleotides line up with TRBD1. The germline V gene has CDR1 MNHEY and CDR2 SVGAGI. This CDR3 spans 14 amino acids. Trimming at V came to 6 bases and at J to 4 bases, leaving 6 bases not matched to a gene. The CDR3 DNA sequence: TGTGCCAGCAGATCCGGGACAGGGTCCACTGAAGCTTTCTTT. Translation: CASRSGTGSTEAFF.

V and J are TRBV1 and TRBJ1-5; the listed D gene, TRBD1, was not tested against the DNA. TRBV1 has pseudogene status. The CDR3 spans 16 residues. CDR3: CTSSQEPDREFQPQHF. CDR3 DNA: TGCACCAGCAGCCAAGAGCCCGACAGGGAGTTTCAGCCCCAGCATTTT.

This clone has just a few counts. V gene TRBV11-2 combines with J gene TRBJ2-7; D possibly corresponds to TRBD2 (6 bases). Germline-derived CDR1 and CDR2 are SGHAT and FQNNGV. This CDR3 spans 15 amino acids. Trimming cost V 6 bases and J 3 bases, with 18 bases left between them. For the CDR3, the DNA is TGTGCCAGCAGAACAAGTCGGGGGACCTACTACGAGCAGTACTTC. Encoded protein: CASRTSRGTYYEQYF.

The chain has TRBV18 and TRBJ2-5; perhaps TRBD1 as D (5 bases). CDR3 length: 13 amino acids. The V and J ends lost 1 base and 2 bases respectively, with 5 bases between them. Per germline, CDR1 KGHSH and CDR2 LQKENI. DNA of the CDR3: TGTGCCAGCTCACCACGGACACAAGAGACCCAGTACTTC. The encoded protein is CASSPRTQETQYF.

The rearrangement links TRBV4-1 to TRBJ1-1; no definite D call. V was trimmed by 3 bases and J by 5 bases, leaving 10 bases between them. This CDR3 is 13 amino acids long. In germline, CDR1 is MGHRA, CDR2 YSYEKL. The CDR3: CASSQGVGTEAFF. The CDR3 DNA reads as TGCGCCAGCAGCCAGGGAGTAGGGACTGAAGCTTTCTTT.

J is TRBJ2-7 and V is TRBV28; a weak D match, TRBD1 (6 bases). The V and J ends lost 2 bases and 1 base respectively, with 12 bases between them. CDR1 and CDR2 from the germline V gene are MDHEN and SYDVKM. CDR3 size: 15 residues. Written as DNA, the CDR3 is TGTGCCAGCAGTTTACAGGGGACGGTATCCTACGAGCAGTACTTC. Amino acids: CASSLQGTVSYEQYF.

V and J are TRBV3-1 (or the pseudogene TRBV3-2) and TRBJ2-5; a weak D match, TRBD2 (7 bases). The CDR3 runs to 16 residues. Germline loops: CDR1 LGHDT, CDR2 YNNKEL (reference sequence). V dropped 3 bases and J dropped 5 bases, with 19 bases sitting between them. CDR3 in DNA: TGTGCCAGCAGCCAGCTCTTAGGGGGGGCTGGCGAGACCCAGTACTTC. Its protein product is CASSQLLGGAGETQYF.

Written as DNA, the CDR3 is TGCACCAGCAGCCACCCCGGGGGGATGTGGGACAATGAGCAGTTCTTC. Translation gives CTSSHPGGMWDNEQFF. The chain employs TRBV1 and TRBJ2-1; TRBD2 was called by the table and not checked on the DNA. TRBV1 is designated a pseudogene. The CDR3 contains 16 residues.

The chain employs TRBV7-9 and TRBJ1-1; D is perhaps TRBD1 (6 bases). The germline gives CDR1 SEHNR, CDR2 FQNEAQ (reference sequence). There are 14 residues in the CDR3. V shed 5 bases and J shed 4 bases, with 14 bases lying between them. CDR3 DNA sequence: TGTGCCAGCAGCCCCCCGAGGGGGGGCACTGAAGCTTTCTTT. Protein product: CASSPPRGGTEAFF.

This clone showed up just once. A read error is likely, as this CDR3 ends without the conserved phenylalanine or tryptophan. The chain uses TRBV7-2 and TRBJ1-6; D possibly corresponds to TRBD1 (6 bases). The V end lost 4 bases, the J end lost 9 bases, and 13 bases lay between the germline ends. Germline V gene sequence: CDR1 SGHTA, CDR2 FQGNSA. The CDR3 sequence is 14 residues long. This CDR3 reads CASSSPGVSSPLHS. The CDR3 DNA reads as TGTGCCAGCAGCTCCCCAGGGGTGAGTTCACCCCTCCACTCT.

This clone was counted a single time. The chain couples TRBV11-2 to TRBJ2-1, with D unresolved. V dropped 2 bases and J dropped 5 bases, with 13 bases sitting between them. The CDR3 totals 15 residues. Germline V gene sequence: CDR1 SGHAT, CDR2 FQNNGV. The CDR3 here is CASSLQQYPNNEQFF. In nucleotides, the CDR3 is TGTGCCAGCAGCTTACAACAGTATCCCAACAATGAGCAGTTCTTC.

The V call is TRBV6-1, the J call TRBJ1-2; D perhaps matches TRBD1 (6 bases). Trimming took 0 bases from V and 0 from J, leaving 11 bases between them. CDR1 is MNHNS, CDR2 SASEGT, per germline. The CDR3 totals 16 residues. The CDR3 DNA reads as TGTGCCAGCAGTGAAGCGGTTGGGACAACTAACTATGGCTACACCTTC. It yields the protein CASSEAVGTTNYGYTF.

This clone was counted only a few times. The chain uses TRBV21-1 and TRBJ2-3; the DNA was not compared with TRBD1, the D call given in the table. TRBV21-1 counts as a pseudogene. There are 16 residues in the CDR3. CDR3 in DNA: TGTGCCAGCAGCAAAGGGACAGGCCCTCCCGCAGATACGCAGTATTTT. This gives the protein CASSKGTGPPADTQYF.